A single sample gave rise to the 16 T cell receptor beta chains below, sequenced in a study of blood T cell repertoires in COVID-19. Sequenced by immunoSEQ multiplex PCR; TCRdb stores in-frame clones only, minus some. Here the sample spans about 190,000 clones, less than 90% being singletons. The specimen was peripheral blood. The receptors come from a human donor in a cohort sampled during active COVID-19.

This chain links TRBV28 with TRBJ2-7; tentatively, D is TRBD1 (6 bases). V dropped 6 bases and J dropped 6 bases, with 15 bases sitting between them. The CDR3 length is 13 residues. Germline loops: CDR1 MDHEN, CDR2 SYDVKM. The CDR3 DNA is TGTGCCAGCAGCCTACAGGGTTTAGGCGAGCAGTACTTC. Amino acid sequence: CASSLQGLGEQYF.

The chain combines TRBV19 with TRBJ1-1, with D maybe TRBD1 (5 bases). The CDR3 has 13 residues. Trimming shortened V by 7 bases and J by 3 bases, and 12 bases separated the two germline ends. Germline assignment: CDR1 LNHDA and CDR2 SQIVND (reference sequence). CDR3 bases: TGTGCCAGTACGGGGGGAATTTACACTGAAGCTTTCTTT. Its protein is CASTGGIYTEAFF.

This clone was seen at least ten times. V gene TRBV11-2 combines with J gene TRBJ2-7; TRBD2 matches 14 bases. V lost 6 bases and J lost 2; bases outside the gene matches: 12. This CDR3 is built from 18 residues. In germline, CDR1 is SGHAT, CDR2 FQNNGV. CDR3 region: CASRLNLGLAGGPYEQYV. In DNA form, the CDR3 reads TGTGCCAGCAGGCTAAATCTAGGACTAGCGGGGGGTCCCTACGAGCAGTACGTC.

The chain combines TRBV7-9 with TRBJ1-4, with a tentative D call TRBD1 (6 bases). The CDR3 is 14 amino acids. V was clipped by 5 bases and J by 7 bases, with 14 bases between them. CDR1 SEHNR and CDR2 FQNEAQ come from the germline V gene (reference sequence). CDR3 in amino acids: CASSPGGGFEKLFF. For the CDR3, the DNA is TGTGCCAGCAGCCCTGGGGGCGGGTTTGAAAAACTGTTTTTT.

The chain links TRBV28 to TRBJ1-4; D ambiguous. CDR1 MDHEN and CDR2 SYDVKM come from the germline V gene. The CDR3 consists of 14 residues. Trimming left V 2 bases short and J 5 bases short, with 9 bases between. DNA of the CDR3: TGTGCCAGCAGTTTAGCGTCAGGAAATGAAAAACTGTTTTTT. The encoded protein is CASSLASGNEKLFF.

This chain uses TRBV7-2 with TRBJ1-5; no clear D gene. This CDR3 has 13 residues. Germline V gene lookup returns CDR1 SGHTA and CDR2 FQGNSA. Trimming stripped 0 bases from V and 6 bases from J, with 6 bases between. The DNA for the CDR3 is TGTGCCAGCAGCTTAGCGCGGAGTCAGCCCCAGCATTTT. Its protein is CASSLARSQPQHF.

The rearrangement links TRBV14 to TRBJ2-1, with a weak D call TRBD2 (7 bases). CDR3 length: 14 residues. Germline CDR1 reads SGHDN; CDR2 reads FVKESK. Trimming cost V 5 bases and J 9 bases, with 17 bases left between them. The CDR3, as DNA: TGTGCCAGCAGCGGACGCGGGGGCGCAAGTGAGCAGTTCTTC. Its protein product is CASSGRGGASEQFF.

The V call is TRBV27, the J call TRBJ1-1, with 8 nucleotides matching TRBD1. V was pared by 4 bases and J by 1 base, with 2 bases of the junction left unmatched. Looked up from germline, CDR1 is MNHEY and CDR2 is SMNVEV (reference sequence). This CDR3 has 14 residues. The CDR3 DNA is TGTGCCAGCAGTTGGACAGGGCAGAACACTGAAGCTTTCTTT. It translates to CASSWTGQNTEAFF.

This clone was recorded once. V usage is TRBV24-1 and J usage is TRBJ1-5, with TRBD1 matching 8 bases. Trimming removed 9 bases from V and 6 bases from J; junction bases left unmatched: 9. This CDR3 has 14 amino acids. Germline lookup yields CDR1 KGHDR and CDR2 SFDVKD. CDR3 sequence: CATADRAMGQPQHF. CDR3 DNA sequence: TGTGCCACCGCGGACAGGGCGATGGGTCAGCCCCAGCATTTT.

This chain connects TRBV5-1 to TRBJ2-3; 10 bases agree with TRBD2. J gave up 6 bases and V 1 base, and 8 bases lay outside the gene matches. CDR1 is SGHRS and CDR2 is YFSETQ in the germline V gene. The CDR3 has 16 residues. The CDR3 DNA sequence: TGCGCCAGCAGCTTGTTGGCTAGCGGGAGCGGGGATACGCAGTATTTT. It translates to CASSLLASGSGDTQYF. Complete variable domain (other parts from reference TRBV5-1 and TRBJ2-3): KAGVTQTPRYLIKTRGQQVTLSCSPISGHRSVSWYQQTPGQGLQFLFEYFSETQRNKGNFPGRFSGRQFSNSRSEMNVSTLELGDSALYLCASSLLASGSGDTQYFGPGTRLTVL.

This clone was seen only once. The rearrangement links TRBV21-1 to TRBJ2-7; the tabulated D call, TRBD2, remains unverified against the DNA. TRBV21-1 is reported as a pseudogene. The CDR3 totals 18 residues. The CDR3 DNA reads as TGTGCCAGCAGCAAAGCGAGGAGACGCGGAGTACCTTCCTACGAGCAGTACGTC. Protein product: CASSKARRRGVPSYEQYV.

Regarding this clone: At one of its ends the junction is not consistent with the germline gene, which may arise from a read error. CDR3 loop: CSARVGRGPLF. Here the CDR3 DNA reads TGCAGTGCTAGAGTGGGGAGGGGCCCCCTTTTT. The genes are TRBV20-1 and TRBJ1-1, with a tentative D call TRBD1 (5 bases). Germline V gene data show CDR1 as DFQATT and CDR2 as SNEGSKA (reference sequence). This CDR3 has 11 amino acids.

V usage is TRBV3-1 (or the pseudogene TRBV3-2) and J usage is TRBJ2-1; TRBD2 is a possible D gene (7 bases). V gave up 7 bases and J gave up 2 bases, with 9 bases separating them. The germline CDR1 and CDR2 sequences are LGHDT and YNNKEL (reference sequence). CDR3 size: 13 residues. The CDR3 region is CASTGGPYNEQFF. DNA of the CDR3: TGTGCCAGCACGGGGGGCCCCTACAATGAGCAGTTCTTC.

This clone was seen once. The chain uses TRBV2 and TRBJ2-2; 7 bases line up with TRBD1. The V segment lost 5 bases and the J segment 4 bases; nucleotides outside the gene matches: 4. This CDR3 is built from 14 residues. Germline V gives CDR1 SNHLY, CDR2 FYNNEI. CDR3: CASSLGTVTGELFF. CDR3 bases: TGTGCCAGCAGTCTAGGGACAGTCACCGGGGAGCTGTTTTTT.

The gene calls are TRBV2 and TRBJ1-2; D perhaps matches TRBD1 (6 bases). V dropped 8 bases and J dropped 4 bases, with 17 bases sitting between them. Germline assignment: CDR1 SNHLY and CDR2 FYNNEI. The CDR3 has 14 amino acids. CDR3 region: CASRSGVLVYGYTF. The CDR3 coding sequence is TGTGCCAGCCGGTCAGGGGTTTTGGTCTATGGCTACACCTTC.

In DNA, the CDR3 is TGTGCCAGCAATGGGGGGGCCTCCTATAATTCACCCCTCCACTTT. Residues: CASNGGASYNSPLHF. The chain recombines TRBV27 with TRBJ1-6; tentative D call: TRBD1 (6 bases). The CDR3 runs 15 residues. Germline V CDR1 and CDR2: MNHEY, SMNVEV (reference sequence). V was trimmed by 7 bases and J by 0 bases, leaving 10 bases between them.